This TCR beta chain was identified in a study of CD8 T cells in Susac syndrome. About 0.45 to 1 ug RNA was reverse transcribed with random hexamers. MiXCR, run by TCRdb on the immunoSEQ multiplex PCR reads, gives a single entry per CDR3 protein. The sample holds about 190,000 distinct CDR3 sequences; about 94% are singletons and the top ten take roughly 0.098%. Overall study results and limits: The relatively small number of individuals in the TCR sequencing and HLA analysis was acknowledged by the study.

In regard to this clonotype: Its antigen is still unknown.

Negative isolation yielded CD4+ and CD8+ T cells, and FACS enriched TEMRA cells. Sequenced material: CD4+ T cells from PBMCs. The source of this sequence is a human donor with Susac syndrome.

The CDR3 region has the DNA TGTGCCAGCAAAGGATGGGGCAGAACTTATACCGAGCAGTACTTC. Translation: CASKGWGRTYTEQYF. The V and J genes are TRBV5-6 and TRBJ2-7; maybe TRBD1 (5 bases). This CDR3 spans 15 amino acids. The germline V gene encodes CDR1 SGHDT and CDR2 YYEEEE. V lost 6 bases to trimming and J lost 6 bases, with 22 bases between them.